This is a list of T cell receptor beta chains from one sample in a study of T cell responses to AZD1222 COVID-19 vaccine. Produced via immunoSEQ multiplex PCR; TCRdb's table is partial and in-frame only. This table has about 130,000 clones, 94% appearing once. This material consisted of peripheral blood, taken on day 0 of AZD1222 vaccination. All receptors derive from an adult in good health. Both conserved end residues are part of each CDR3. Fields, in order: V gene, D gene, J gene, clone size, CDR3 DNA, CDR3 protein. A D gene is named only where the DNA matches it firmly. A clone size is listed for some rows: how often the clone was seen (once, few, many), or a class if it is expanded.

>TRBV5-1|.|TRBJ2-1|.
TGCGCCAGCAATTTGGAAGGCAATGAGCAGTTCTTC
CASNLEGNEQFF
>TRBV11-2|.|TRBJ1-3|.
TGTGCCAGCAGCTTAGTGCCCGGGAGGAGCTCTGGAAACACCATATATTTT
CASSLVPGRSSGNTIYF
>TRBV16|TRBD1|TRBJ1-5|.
TGTGCCAGCAGTCGACAGGGGAATCAGCCCCAGCATTTT
CASSRQGNQPQHF
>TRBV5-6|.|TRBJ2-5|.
TGTGCCAGCAGCTTTAGCGGCGATACCCAGTACTTC
CASSFSGDTQYF
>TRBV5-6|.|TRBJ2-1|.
TGTGCCAGCAGCTTGGAACGTCTTAGCGTACACAATGAGCAGTTCTTC
CASSLERLSVHNEQFF
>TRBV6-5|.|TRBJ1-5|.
TGTGCCAGCCGCGCCGAGGGAACTGGGCAGCCCCAGCATTTT
CASRAEGTGQPQHF
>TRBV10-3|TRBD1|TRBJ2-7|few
TGTGCCATCAGGACAGGGTACGAGCAGTACTTC
CAIRTGYEQYF
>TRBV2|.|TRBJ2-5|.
TGTGCCAGCAGTGAGATCGGACCGATGCTAAAAGAGACCCAGTACTTC
CASSEIGPMLKETQYF
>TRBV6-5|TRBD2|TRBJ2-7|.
TGTGCCAGCAGCTCGTTCCGGGGGGGTTTTTACGAGCAGTACTTC
CASSSFRGGFYEQYF
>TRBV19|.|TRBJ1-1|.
TGTGCCAGTAGTATAGGAAAGAACACTGAAGCTTTCTTT
CASSIGKNTEAFF
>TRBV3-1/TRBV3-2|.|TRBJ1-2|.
TGTGCCAGCACCGATGACCCGGGGGAGTATGGCTACACCTTC
CASTDDPGEYGYTF
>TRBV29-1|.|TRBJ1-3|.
TGCAGCGTGACAGGCAGGAGCTCTGGAAACACCATATATTTT
CSVTGRSSGNTIYF
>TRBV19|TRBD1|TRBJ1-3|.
TGTGCCAGTAGTGTGGGACAGACTGGAAACACCATATATTTT
CASSVGQTGNTIYF
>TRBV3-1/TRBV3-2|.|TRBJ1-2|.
TGTGCCAGCAGCCAAGGAGGGGGGGGACCCTATGGCTACACCTTC
CASSQGGGGPYGYTF
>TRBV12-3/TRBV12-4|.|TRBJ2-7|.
TGTGCCAGCAGTTTAATTCAGGGGAATAAGCAGTACTTC
CASSLIQGNKQYF
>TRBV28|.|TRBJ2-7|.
TGTGCCAGCAGTTTTAATGGCCCTTGGGGGTCCTACGAGCAGTACTTC
CASSFNGPWGSYEQYF
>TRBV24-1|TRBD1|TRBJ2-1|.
TGTGCCACCAGTGATCTACAGGGGACAGGGGATGAGCAGTTCTTC
CATSDLQGTGDEQFF
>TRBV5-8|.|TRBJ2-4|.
TGTGCCAGCACTCTTCAGTACTTC
CASTLQYF
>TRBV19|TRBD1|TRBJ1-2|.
TGTGCCAGTATACCGGGACAGGGGAGAGGTGGCTACACCTTC
CASIPGQGRGGYTF
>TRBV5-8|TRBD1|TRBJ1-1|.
TGTGCCAGCAGCCCCGGGACAGGGGACTGGGCTGAAGCTTTCTTT
CASSPGTGDWAEAFF
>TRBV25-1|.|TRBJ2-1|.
TGTGCCAGCAGTGAACTTGGAAGGTCTTACTACAATGAGCAGTTCTTC
CASSELGRSYYNEQFF
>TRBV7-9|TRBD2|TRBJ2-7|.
TGTGCCAGCAGCTTAGGGACTAGCGGGAGGATCGACGAGCAGTACTTC
CASSLGTSGRIDEQYF
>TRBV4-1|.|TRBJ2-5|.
TGCGCCAGCAGCCAAGAAACGGGTGTCTCGTCCGAGACCCAGTACTTC
CASSQETGVSSETQYF
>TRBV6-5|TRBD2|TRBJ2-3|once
TGTGCCAGCAGTTACTCAGCGGGAGTACGAGATACGCAGTATTTT
CASSYSAGVRDTQYF
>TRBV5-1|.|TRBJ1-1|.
TGCGCCAGCTTCGGGACGGAATTCGCTGAAGCTTTCTTT
CASFGTEFAEAFF
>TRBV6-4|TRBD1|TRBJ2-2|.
TGTGCCAGCTCCGGGACAGGGGGCTTGAACACCGGGGAGCTGTTTTTT
CASSGTGGLNTGELFF
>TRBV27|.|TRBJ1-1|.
TGTGCCAGCAGGGCACAGGGAGGGAACACTGAAGCTTTCTTT
CASRAQGGNTEAFF
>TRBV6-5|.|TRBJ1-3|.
TGTGCCAGCAGTTACTCGCAGGGTCTCAGAAACACCATATATTTT
CASSYSQGLRNTIYF